This T cell receptor beta chain was observed in a study of blood T cell repertoires in COVID-19. V was clipped by 9 bases and J by 8 bases; unmatched bases: 11. Germline loops: CDR1 ENHRY, CDR2 SYGVKD. CDR3 size: 14 residues. Authors' analysis steps: Scientists estimated how many nucleated cells there were by amplifying reference gene primers. Produced via immunoSEQ multiplex PCR; TCRdb's table is partial and in-frame only. V and J calls and clone size are copied from that table; D and trimming were computed from the DNA. Of 60,000 or so clones listed, around 87% are singletons. Specimen: peripheral blood. The sequence came from a human donor with acute or convalescent COVID-19. The donor label of this sample is uncertain. J is TRBJ2-1 and V is TRBV10-3, with TRBD2 identical over 9 bases. CDR3 in amino acids: CAMGSREGRDEQFF. DNA for the CDR3: TGTGCCATGGGCTCGCGGGAGGGTAGGGATGAGCAGTTCTTC.